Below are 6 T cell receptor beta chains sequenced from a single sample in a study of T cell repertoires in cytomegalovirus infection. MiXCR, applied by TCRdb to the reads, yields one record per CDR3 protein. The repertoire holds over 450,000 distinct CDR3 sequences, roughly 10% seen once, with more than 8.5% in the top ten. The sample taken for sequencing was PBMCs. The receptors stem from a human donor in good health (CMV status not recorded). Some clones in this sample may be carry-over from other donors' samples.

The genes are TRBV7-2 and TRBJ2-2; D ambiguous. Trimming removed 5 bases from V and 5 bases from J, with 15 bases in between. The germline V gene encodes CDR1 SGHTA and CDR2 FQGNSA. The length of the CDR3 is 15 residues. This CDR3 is CASSDGPWRTGELFF. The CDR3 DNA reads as TGTGCCAGCAGCGATGGGCCGTGGCGGACCGGGGAGCTGTTTTTT.

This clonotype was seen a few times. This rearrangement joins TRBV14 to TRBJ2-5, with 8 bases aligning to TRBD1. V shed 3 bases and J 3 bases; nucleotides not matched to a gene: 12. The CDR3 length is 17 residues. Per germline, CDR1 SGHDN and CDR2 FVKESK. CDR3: CASSHGQQGVSEETQYF. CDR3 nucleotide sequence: TGTGCCAGCAGCCACGGACAACAGGGGGTCTCGGAAGAGACCCAGTACTTC.

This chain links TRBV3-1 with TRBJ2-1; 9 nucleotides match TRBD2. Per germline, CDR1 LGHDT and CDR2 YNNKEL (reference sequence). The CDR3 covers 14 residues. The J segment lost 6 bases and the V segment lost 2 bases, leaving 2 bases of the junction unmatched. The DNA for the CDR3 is TGTGCCAGCAGCCAAAGTAGCGGGAGCAATGAGCAGTTCTTC. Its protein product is CASSQSSGSNEQFF.

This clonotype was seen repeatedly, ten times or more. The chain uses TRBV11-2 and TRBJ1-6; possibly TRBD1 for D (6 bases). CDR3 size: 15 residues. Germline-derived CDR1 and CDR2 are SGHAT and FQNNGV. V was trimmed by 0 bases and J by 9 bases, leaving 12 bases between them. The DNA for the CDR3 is TGTGCCAGCAGCTTAGAAGGGGTAGGGGGTTCACCCCTCCACTTT. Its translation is CASSLEGVGGSPLHF.

In DNA, the CDR3 is TGTGCCAGCAGCCAAGATGAGTATTCACCCCTCCACTTT. This translates into CASSQDEYSPLHF. This rearrangement joins TRBV3-1 to TRBJ1-6; no firm D call. In germline, CDR1 is LGHDT, CDR2 YNNKEL (reference sequence). V lost 0 bases and J lost 8, with 5 bases in between. The CDR3 spans 13 residues.

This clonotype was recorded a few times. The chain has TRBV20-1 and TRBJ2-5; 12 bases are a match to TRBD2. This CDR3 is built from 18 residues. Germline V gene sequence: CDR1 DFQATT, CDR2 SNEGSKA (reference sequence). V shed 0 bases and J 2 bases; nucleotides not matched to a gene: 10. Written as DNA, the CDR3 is TGCAGTGCTAGAGATGGGGGACTAGCGGGTAGTTATCAAGAGACCCAGTACTTC. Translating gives CSARDGGLAGSYQETQYF.